One sample yielded the 8 T cell receptor beta chains listed below, sequenced in a study of Graves' ophthalmopathy and Graves' hyperthyroidism. From RNA, the CDR3 regions of TCR beta chains were amplified and sequenced. RT-PCR in the first round used HTBI primers; a second-round multiplex PCR followed. TCRdb reprocessed the multiplex PCR reads via MiXCR and lists one record per CDR3 protein. The table includes 450,000 or so distinct CDR3 sequences, approximately 15% detected once. Source material: blood. All receptors derive from a woman aged 25 to 39 with Graves' ophthalmopathy.

This clonotype was seen more than once but under ten times. One base away lies a much larger clone, so this may be a sequencing read error. CDR3 DNA: TGTGCCAGCAGTACCTCACTAGCGGGGGGGACCTACGAGCAGTACTTC. Protein: CASSTSLAGGTYEQYF. The rearrangement joins TRBV28 to TRBJ2-7, with TRBD2 identical over 13 bases. Trimming cost V 5 bases and J 2 bases; bases outside gene matches: 6. Germline values: CDR1 MDHEN, CDR2 SYDVKM. This CDR3 region has 16 residues.

This clonotype occurred many times. The V call is TRBV27, the J call TRBJ1-1; tentative D call: TRBD1 (6 bases). Per the germline V gene, CDR1 is MNHEY and CDR2 is SMNVEV (reference sequence). This CDR3 region has 14 residues. The V and J ends lost 4 bases and 0 bases respectively, with 9 bases between them. CDR3 sequence: CASSSDSLNTEAFF. In DNA, the CDR3 is TGTGCCAGCAGTTCGGACAGTTTGAACACTGAAGCTTTCTTT.

This clonotype was observed many times. The CDR3 DNA sequence: TGTGCCAGCAGCCGCGACAGGGAGGCGGGTAACTATGGCTACACCTTC. Translating it yields CASSRDREAGNYGYTF. This chain links TRBV6-1 with TRBJ1-2; 7 bases match TRBD1. With 6 bases clipped from V and 1 base from J, the junction kept 11 bases outside the gene matches. The CDR3 spans 16 residues. Germline V gene data show CDR1 as MNHNS and CDR2 as SASEGT.

A few counts support this clonotype. CDR3 nucleotides: TGTGCCTGGGCTACCGGGGACAGGGGACCCAGGAGCTATGGCTACACCTTC. Protein sequence: CAWATGDRGPRSYGYTF. The chain uses TRBV30 and TRBJ1-2; 10 nucleotides line up with TRBD1. The CDR3 consists of 17 residues. The germline V gene has CDR1 GTSNPN and CDR2 SVGIG (reference sequence). J lost 4 bases, V lost 5 bases, and 16 bases had no gene match.

This clonotype was detected many times. The rearrangement joins TRBV6-1 to TRBJ1-2; no clear D. CDR1 MNHNS and CDR2 SASEGT come from the germline V gene. V lost 6 bases to trimming and J lost 2 bases, with 22 bases between them. The CDR3 covers 17 residues. CDR3: CASSPALRGRENYGYTF. CDR3 sequence (DNA): TGTGCCAGCAGCCCCGCCCTCCGGGGAAGGGAGAACTATGGCTACACCTTC.

This clonotype was recorded at least ten times. This rearrangement joins TRBV28 to TRBJ1-6; 7 positions agree with TRBD1. Looked up from germline, CDR1 is MDHEN and CDR2 is SYDVKM. The CDR3 covers 14 residues. The J segment lost 7 bases and the V segment lost 3 bases, leaving 3 bases of the junction unmatched. The CDR3 is CASSFGTANSPLHF. Written as DNA, the CDR3 is TGTGCCAGCAGTTTTGGGACAGCGAATTCACCCCTCCACTTT.

The chain joins TRBV4-1 to TRBJ1-1; 7 bases match TRBD1. The ends lost 3 bases at V and 0 bases at J; junction bases unmatched: 7. From germline, CDR1 is MGHRA and CDR2 YSYEKL. This CDR3 has 16 residues. The CDR3 sequence is CASSHPRGQLNTEAFF. The CDR3 DNA sequence: TGCGCCAGCAGCCATCCAAGGGGACAGTTGAACACTGAAGCTTTCTTT.

This clonotype was recorded at least ten times. CDR3 loop: CASSPTGWGYTF. The CDR3 bases are TGTGCCAGCAGCCCAACCGGGTGGGGCTACACCTTC. V and J are TRBV9 and TRBJ1-2; D call uncertain. V was shortened by 4 bases and J by 8 bases, with 12 bases between the two germline ends. Germline V gene sequence: CDR1 SGDLS, CDR2 YYNGEE. The CDR3 loop spans 12 amino acids.